This note documents a single T cell receptor (beta chain) sequence. These data come from a study of blood T cell repertoires in COVID-19. Overall study: PBMCs, B-cell-depleted T cells, or T cells were the source of the cDNA or gDNA that made up the material.

Libraries were prepared by immunoSEQ multiplex PCR; TCRdb keeps only in-frame clonotypes and omits some of them. The data show some 250,000 clones, approximately 90% seen once. All enrollees were roughly 18 to 89 years old and from roughly 26 US areas. Cohort placement rested on clinical history that participants reported themselves. The sequencing sample was made of PBMCs or T cells enriched from blood (not recorded which). This sequence originates from a middle-aged woman with acute COVID-19.

Here the CDR3 reads CASSPDGGSSYEQYF. In DNA form, the CDR3 reads TGTGCCAGCAGCCCGGACGGGGGGAGCTCCTACGAGCAGTACTTC. V usage is TRBV5-6 and J usage is TRBJ2-7, with 7 nucleotides matching TRBD2. Germline CDR1 reads SGHDT; CDR2 reads YYEEEE. V shed 4 bases, J shed 0 bases, and the junction held 7 bases outside the gene matches. There are 15 residues in the CDR3.